A single T cell receptor (beta chain) is shown here with its context. The sample comes from a study of blood T cell repertoires in COVID-19. Overall study context: T cells, B-cell-depleted T cells, or PBMCs supplied cDNA or gDNA.

Trimming removed 4 bases from V and 0 bases from J, with 4 bases in between. The CDR3 is 13 residues long. The V gene's germline CDR1 is MDHEN and CDR2 SYDVKM. Original analysis: Amplifying reference gene primers gave estimates of nucleated cell counts. Using immunoSEQ multiplex PCR, the repertoire was profiled, and TCRdb retains in-frame clones only, with some absent. Clone size and the V and J calls come from that table; the DNA yielded D and trimming. Of roughly 130,000 clones in the sample, approximately 89% were seen once. The J gene is TRBJ1-5, the V gene TRBV28; D gene unclear. This sequence was found in a woman in her fifties or sixties with acute or convalescent COVID-19. Material: peripheral blood. This chain's CDR3 is CASSSYSNQPQHF. As DNA, the CDR3 is TGTGCCAGCAGTTCGTATAGCAATCAGCCCCAGCATTTT. The whole variable domain, filled in from reference TRBV28 and TRBJ1-5, reads DVKVTQSSRYLVKRTGEKVFLECVQDMDHENMFWYRQDPGLGLRLIYFSYDVKMKEKGDIPEGYSVSREKKERFSLILESASTNQTSMYLCASSSYSNQPQHFGDGTRLSIL.